A single T cell receptor beta chain is shown here with its context. Its antigen is not yet known. The record has no base qualities; no much larger clone is one base away. The donors were healthy, HIV-negative adults who had no recently reported acute infections or vaccinations. Every donor was a Caucasian adult residing in Nashville, Tennessee, USA. CD4+ T cells were enriched through magnetic negative selection, after which naive cells were positively selected on CD45RA and the remaining negative fraction served as the memory subset. Blood was collected by leukapheresis, and PBMCs were isolated by Ficoll-Histopaque density gradient centrifugation and then cryopreserved in liquid nitrogen vapor phase. Purity and quantity of every magnetically sorted T cell population were checked by analytical flow cytometry. From each sorted fraction, genomic DNA was isolated and quantified by UV absorbance on a Nanodrop 2000c.

The data were obtained in a study of shared clonotypes between healthy human individuals (dated by TCRdb to the early 2020s). As for the study more broadly: A couple of women and three men aged 18 to 49 years were included in the cohort. Libraries were prepared and TCR repertoires were sequenced by different laboratories using diverse techniques, in order to increase sequencing depth and limit assay-specific biases. Between about 0.85 and 9.5 billion PBMCs per donor were obtained by leukapheresis. To estimate repertoire size and how much clonotype sharing occurs between individuals, the study deeply sequenced the blood TCR repertoires of 4 to 6 healthy adults. Per donor, three plates each were used for CD4 naive and CD4 memory, two for CD8 naive, and one for CD8 memory. General conclusions and limits of the study: Estimated clonotype richness was generally larger for naive than for memory subsets. Higher generation probabilities were observed for clonotypes shared by all four sorted-subset donors than for non-shared clonotypes. Pairwise subsampling led to the expectation that sequencing depth would affect the degree of clonotype sharing among donors. Rarefaction of sorted-subset datasets indicated incomplete sequencing despite the large sequencing depth. The small number of donors limited the genetic and exposure-history diversity represented. Across a few donors, roughly 5.4% of naive CD4, approximately 4% of naive CD8, 2% to 2.5% of memory CD4, and roughly 0.4% of memory CD8 clonotypes were shared. Sampling was restricted to blood, and TCR repertoires in tissue are likely to differ from TCR repertoires in blood.

Using the deep immunoSEQ assay, multiplex PCR amplified TCR CDR3 regions from genomic DNA. Extracted genomic DNA from each cell subset was distributed evenly across all wells of several immunoSEQ 96-well plates, and each plate was treated as a replicate. For sorted subsets, around 200 ng genomic DNA, equal to tens of thousands of T cell genomes, was loaded into each replicate PCR. Purified libraries were quantified with a Qubit 3.0 fluorometer, sized on a Bioanalyzer 2100, and re-quantified with the KAPA Library Quantification kit. Every immunoSEQ 96-well plate was sequenced on a dedicated single-read 150-cycle Illumina NextSeq 550 flow cell. The authors processed their data as follows. The immunoSEQ output contained only junctional sequences without quality scores, so filtering could not match that applied to full-length reads. To assign V/J genes and CDR3, sequences were annotated using PyIR, a Python wrapper for IgBLAST v1.9, with IMGT germline references. Reads were removed for weak V/J assignments (E-value above 1e-6), missing CDR3, stop codons, out-of-frame junctions, or ambiguous translated residues. V3J clonotypes were defined as sequences sharing an identical inferred V gene, J gene, and CDR3 amino acid sequence. Percentage overlap between repertoires was computed as shared unique clonotypes divided by the size of the smaller repertoire. RTK rarefaction, the Chao1 estimator, and Recon v2.1 estimates of unobserved clonotypes were used to assess repertoire richness. Generation probabilities were computed with OLGA for all TCRbeta clonotypes obtained by the gDNA method from a few donors. TCRdb's version of the immuneACCESS table is confined to in-frame rearrangements and falls short of the full clone set. An unresolved V gene accounts for under half of the shortfall where checked; the remainder is of unknown origin. For V, J and clone size, that table is used; D and trimming come from the DNA. For this sample there are 850,000 to 1,100,000 clones; roughly 80% appear just once. The ten largest clonotypes hold approximately 0.95% of the sample.

Including the terminal cysteine and phenylalanine, the CDR3 comprises 17 residues. Kept here is only the CDR3 DNA, which spans 51 bases and is read in frame from base 1. CDR1 and CDR2 are drawn from the germline V gene (reference sequence): LNHDA, SQIVND. V is pruned by 6 bases and J by 7 bases, leaving 17 bases of the junction without a gene match. This chain is built from TRBV19 and TRBJ1-5; 8 of the junction bases match TRBD1. The receptor comes from a man between 18 and 29 years old in good health. Some clones in this sample may be carry-over from other donors' samples. Sequenced input: memory CD4+ T cells from PBMCs. The cell subset or site label corresponds to: CD45RA-negative fraction. Here is the DNA: TGTGCCAGTAGCGATTCTATTCGGGGACAGGATGGACAGCCCCAGCATTTT. Protein translation: CASSDSIRGQDGQPQHF.